The clone carrying this T cell receptor (beta chain) showed up just a few times. Its specificity is not known. This sample was included in a study of OX40 agonist ivuxolimab in advanced cancers. Study-level background: A mean age of about 59 years, range roughly 23 to 79, was recorded, and 70% to 85% were male. Study-wide findings and caveats: Clonal expansion in partial responders at 0.1-3.0 mg/kg ranked among the lowest. On average, CD8+ T cells had more expanded clones than CD4+.

CDR1 is PRHDT and CDR2 is FYEKMQ in the germline V gene (reference sequence). The CDR3 extends over 13 amino acids. V was cut by 5 bases and J by 5 bases, with 12 bases left in between. Only in-frame clones appear in the TCRdb table, and some are missing; sequencing was by immunoSEQ multiplex PCR. The sample yields 43,000 or so clones, 70% to 90% seen once. The sample in question was CD4+ or CD8+ T cells sorted from blood, obtained in a trial of the OX40 agonist ivuxolimab. The clonotype was recovered from an adult with an advanced solid tumor such as melanoma, head and neck, liver or kidney cancer. This chain links TRBV13 with TRBJ1-1, with D hard to call. DNA of the CDR3: TGTGCCAGCAGCAATACAGTGGGTACTGAAGCTTTCTTT. Its translation is CASSNTVGTEAFF.